This T cell receptor beta chain originates from a study of cytomegalovirus exposure and HLA in healthy donors. V lost 5 bases and J 3 bases, leaving 16 bases between the germline ends. This CDR3 contains 15 residues. The V gene's germline CDR1 is LNHNV and CDR2 YYDKDF (reference sequence). The primer mix had 60 Vbeta and 13 Jbeta primers. The method was immunoSEQ multiplex PCR; TCRdb's version includes in-frame clones alone and lacks a portion of them. The sample yields approximately 110,000 clones, less than 80% seen once. The V call is TRBV15, the J call TRBJ1-1; D may be TRBD1 (5 bases). Sequenced material: PBMCs. The receptor's source is a woman aged 45 to 65 in good health and CMV-seropositive. The CDR3 nucleotides read TGTGCCACCAGCCGCTCACTACAGGTGGACACTGAAGCTTTCTTT. Amino acids: CATSRSLQVDTEAFF.